The 26 T cell receptor beta chains in this list originate from one sample, sequenced in a study of CD8 T cells in ankylosing spondylitis. These TCRs' antigens remain unknown. Using its own MiXCR run on the 5' RACE reads, TCRdb lists one record per CDR3 protein. The data hold 350,000 to 450,000 distinct CDR3 sequences, with about 25% observed a single time. Study-wide points: Roughly eight highly homologous variants formed a TCR beta motif that appeared characteristic of ankylosing spondylitis blood.

Sequenced material: blood, either unsorted or a sorted T cell fraction (not recorded which). The receptors here all came from a male donor with ankylosing spondylitis.

The genes are TRBV6-5 and TRBJ1-2; no definite D call. The ends were cut back, 0 bases at V and 4 bases at J, with 18 bases in the middle. Per the germline V gene, CDR1 is MNHEY and CDR2 is SVGAGI. The length of the CDR3 is 17 residues. CDR3 in amino acids: CASSYSKYRGISYGYTF. Written as DNA, the CDR3 is TGTGCCAGCAGTTACTCGAAATATCGGGGAATCAGCTATGGCTACACCTTC.

The chain has TRBV7-2 and TRBJ2-3; 11 nucleotides line up with TRBD2. The germline gives CDR1 SGHTA, CDR2 FQGNSA. The J segment lost 4 bases and the V segment lost 5 bases, leaving 8 bases of the junction unmatched. This CDR3 is built from 16 residues. In nucleotides, the CDR3 is TGTGCCAGCAGCCTTAGACTAGCGGGAATGTCAGATACGCAGTATTTT. It encodes CASSLRLAGMSDTQYF.

The CDR3 DNA sequence: TGCGCCAGCAGCTTGTCTCTCAACCCATACACAGATACGCAGTATTTT. Protein: CASSLSLNPYTDTQYF. The chain has TRBV5-1 and TRBJ2-3; D not certain. The CDR3 has 16 residues. The germline V gene has CDR1 SGHRS and CDR2 YFSETQ. V was clipped by 1 base and J by 2 bases, with 14 bases between them.

V and J are TRBV2 and TRBJ2-7, with 8 bases aligning to TRBD2. CDR3 length: 14 amino acids. CDR1 is SNHLY, CDR2 FYNNEI, per germline. V shed 4 bases and J 0 bases; nucleotides not matched to a gene: 2. CDR3 protein: CASSVGTSSYEQYF. DNA for the CDR3: TGTGCCAGCAGTGTCGGGACTAGCTCCTACGAGCAGTACTTC. The full variable domain, completed using reference TRBV2 and TRBJ2-7, is EPEVTQTPSHQVTQMGQEVILRCVPISNHLYFYWYRQILGQKVEFLVSFYNNEISEKSEIFDDQFSVERPDGSNFTLKIRSTKLEDSAMYFCASSVGTSSYEQYFGPGTRLTVT.

The V and J genes are TRBV12-3 or TRBV12-4 and TRBJ2-2; TRBD1 is a possible D gene (6 bases). CDR3 size: 13 residues. V was shortened by 5 bases and J by 9 bases, with 13 bases between the two germline ends. This CDR3 reads CASSRTVGRELFF. The CDR3 region has the DNA TGTGCCAGCAGTCGGACAGTTGGGCGGGAGCTGTTTTTT.

In its sample, this clonotype was seen many times. CDR3 in DNA: TGTGCCAGCAGCTTAGTGGGACAGGGTCTTGGTACGCAGTATTTT. This sequence encodes CASSLVGQGLGTQYF. The rearrangement links TRBV11-2 to TRBJ2-3; 9 positions agree with TRBD1. Looked up from germline, CDR1 is SGHAT and CDR2 is FQNNGV. The CDR3 length is 15 residues. The V gene end was trimmed by 1 base and the J gene end by 8 bases; junction bases not matched to a gene: 7.

The CDR3 nucleotides are TGTGCCAGCAGCTTAGGGCGGGGCACTAATGAAAAACTGTTTTTT. Residues: CASSLGRGTNEKLFF. This rearrangement joins TRBV7-9 to TRBJ1-4, with D perhaps matching TRBD1 (5 bases). The CDR3 length is 15 residues. With 1 base removed from V and 2 bases from J, the gap between germline ends came to 8 bases. Germline V gene sequence: CDR1 SEHNR, CDR2 FQNEAQ (reference sequence).

This clonotype was seen more than once but under ten times. V and J are TRBV4-2 and TRBJ2-2; 7 bases are a match to TRBD2. Germline CDR1 reads LGHNA; CDR2 reads YNFKEQ. This CDR3 region has 18 residues. V lost 1 base to trimming and J lost 0 bases; unmatched junction nucleotides: 8. This CDR3 is CASSQAQLAEANTGELFF. DNA for the CDR3: TGTGCCAGCAGCCAAGCCCAGCTAGCGGAGGCGAACACCGGGGAGCTGTTTTTT.

This clonotype was detected a few times. The chain uses TRBV20-1 and TRBJ2-1; the match to TRBD2 covers 7 bases. This CDR3 has 14 residues. Germline CDR1 reads DFQATT; CDR2 reads SNEGSKA (reference sequence). The ends lost 6 bases at V and 5 bases at J; junction bases unmatched: 10. The CDR3 region is CSAHTLADHNEQFF. CDR3 nucleotide sequence: TGCAGTGCCCATACCCTAGCGGATCACAATGAGCAGTTCTTC.

There are a few counts of this clonotype. V gene TRBV7-2 combines with J gene TRBJ2-1, with unresolved D. Germline values: CDR1 SGHTA, CDR2 FQGNSA. V shed 3 bases and J shed 2 bases, with 5 bases lying between them. CDR3 length equals 13 residues. Here the CDR3 reads CASSFWPYNEQFF. The DNA of the CDR3 is TGTGCCAGCAGCTTCTGGCCCTACAATGAGCAGTTCTTC.

This clonotype has more than one count but fewer than ten. The rearrangement joins TRBV7-9 to TRBJ2-4; D uncertain. The CDR3 length is 16 residues. Trimming left V 5 bases short and J 0 bases short, with 14 bases between. The germline V gene has CDR1 SEHNR and CDR2 FQNEAQ (reference sequence). The CDR3, as DNA: TGTGCCAGCAGCCACCCACGGGTCCCAGCCAAAAACATTCAGTACTTC. Translation gives CASSHPRVPAKNIQYF.

This chain joins TRBV2 and TRBJ2-7, with D hard to call. There are 10 residues in the CDR3. The germline V and J ends were trimmed by 8 bases and 3 bases, with 5 bases remaining between them. The germline gives CDR1 SNHLY, CDR2 FYNNEI. As DNA, the CDR3 is TGTGCCAGCGGGAACTACGAGCAGTACGTC. Translation: CASGNYEQYV.

J is TRBJ1-3 and V is TRBV12-5; D remains unclear. The CDR3 length is 14 residues. V lost 1 base, J lost 0 bases, and 4 bases lay in between. In germline, CDR1 is LGHNT, CDR2 FRNRAP. CDR3 protein: CASGLGVSGNTIYF. The CDR3 DNA sequence: TGTGCTAGTGGTTTGGGGGTCTCTGGAAACACCATATATTTT.

Written as DNA, the CDR3 is TGTGCCAGCAGTTTAGCGGGACCTTACGAGCAGTACGTC. It encodes CASSLAGPYEQYV. This rearrangement joins TRBV12-3 or TRBV12-4 to TRBJ2-7, with D perhaps matching TRBD1 or TRBD2 (5 bases each). V lost 0 bases and J 4 bases, leaving 7 bases between the germline ends. The CDR3 length is 13 residues.

This rearrangement joins TRBV28 to TRBJ2-5; TRBD2 is a possible D gene (5 bases). The CDR3 length is 11 residues. Germline V gene lookup returns CDR1 MDHEN and CDR2 SYDVKM. The V end lost 6 bases, the J end lost 5 bases, and 7 bases lay between the germline ends. The CDR3 DNA is TGTGCCAGCAGGAAGCGGGAGACCCAGTACTTC. This sequence encodes CASRKRETQYF.

The genes are TRBV5-5 and TRBJ2-1; no firm D call. Looked up from germline, CDR1 is SGHKS and CDR2 is YYEKEE (reference sequence). CDR3 length: 13 amino acids. V lost 0 bases and J lost 7, with 8 bases in between. CDR3 residues: CASSLGLQNEQFF. The CDR3 DNA reads as TGTGCCAGCAGCTTGGGACTGCAAAATGAGCAGTTCTTC.

V is TRBV11-3 and J is TRBJ1-1; D might be TRBD1 (5 bases). This CDR3 spans 15 amino acids. With 4 bases removed from V and 1 base from J, the gap between germline ends came to 13 bases. Germline V gene sequence: CDR1 SGHNT, CDR2 YENEEA. This CDR3 is CASSYGAPRNTEAFF. The CDR3 nucleotides are TGTGCCAGCAGCTATGGGGCGCCTCGGAACACTGAAGCTTTCTTT.

The rearrangement uses TRBV5-1 and TRBJ2-2; 7 nucleotides match TRBD2. Germline loops: CDR1 SGHRS, CDR2 YFSETQ. Trimming took 7 bases from V and 2 from J; bases not matched to a gene: 11. The CDR3 spans 16 residues. This CDR3 reads CASGLVASGNTGELFF. CDR3 nucleotides: TGCGCCAGCGGCCTGGTGGCTAGCGGTAACACCGGGGAGCTGTTTTTT.

This clonotype has more than one count but fewer than ten. This chain uses TRBV15 with TRBJ2-1, with D perhaps given as TRBD1 or TRBD2 (5 bases each). CDR1 LNHNV and CDR2 YYDKDF come from the germline V gene (reference sequence). This CDR3 is built from 16 residues. Deletions cut 0 bases from V and 5 bases from J, with 14 bases between. The CDR3, as DNA: TGTGCCACCAGCAGAGAACCGGGACGGATAAACAATGAGCAGTTCTTC. It codes for CATSREPGRINNEQFF. The full variable domain, in which reference TRBV15 and TRBJ2-1 provide the parts outside the CDR3, is DAMVIQNPRYQVTQFGKPVTLSCSQTLNHNVMYWYQQKSSQAPKLLFHYYDKDFNNEADTPDNFQSRRPNTSFCFLDIRSPGLGDTAMYLCATSREPGRINNEQFFGPGTRLTVL.

Many counts were recorded for this clonotype. The V and J genes are TRBV5-1 and TRBJ2-3; TRBD1 might be the D (6 bases). V was pared by 5 bases and J by 0 bases, with 10 bases between. This CDR3 is built from 14 residues. Per germline, CDR1 SGHRS and CDR2 YFSETQ. The CDR3 reads CASSRDISTDTQYF. Written as DNA, the CDR3 is TGCGCCAGCAGTCGGGACATCAGCACAGATACGCAGTATTTT.

V and J are TRBV20-1 and TRBJ1-5; D is perhaps TRBD1 (5 bases). Germline values: CDR1 DFQATT, CDR2 SNEGSKA (reference sequence). Trimming removed 7 bases from V and 2 bases from J, with 15 bases in between. There are 14 residues in the CDR3. The CDR3 loop reads CSGRRRGGNQPQHF. CDR3 sequence (DNA): TGCAGTGGCCGACGAAGGGGAGGCAATCAGCCCCAGCATTTT.

The table lists this clonotype with many counts. The chain recombines TRBV3-1 with TRBJ2-3; 7 bases fit TRBD2. This CDR3 comprises 16 residues. The V gene end was trimmed by 4 bases and the J gene end by 1 base; junction bases not matched to a gene: 8. Looked up from germline, CDR1 is LGHDT and CDR2 is YNNKEL (reference sequence). CDR3 nucleotides: TGTGCCAGCAGCCTAGTCACGGGGGGTGGCACAGATACGCAGTATTTT. Residues: CASSLVTGGGTDTQYF.

This clonotype was seen a handful of times. The J gene is TRBJ2-7, the V gene TRBV7-9; 7 nucleotides match TRBD1. Germline V gene data show CDR1 as SEHNR and CDR2 as FQNEAQ (reference sequence). This CDR3 has 17 amino acids. Unmatched junction bases numbered 10, after V lost 2 bases and J lost 0 bases. The CDR3 nucleotides read TGTGCCAGCAGCTTATACCCCGGGACAGCAAGCTCCTACGAGCAGTACTTC. Protein sequence: CASSLYPGTASSYEQYF.

The chain combines TRBV7-2 with TRBJ2-1; TRBD2 matches at 14 bases. The V segment lost 3 bases and the J segment 12 bases; nucleotides outside the gene matches: 10. CDR3 length: 16 residues. Germline V gene sequence: CDR1 SGHTA, CDR2 FQGNSA. The CDR3 here is CASSFPGTSGRIGQFF. The CDR3 region has the DNA TGTGCCAGCAGCTTCCCCGGGACTAGCGGGAGAATTGGGCAGTTCTTC.

This sequence joins TRBV3-1 and TRBJ2-1; D may be TRBD1 (5 bases). Trimming took off 4 bases at V and 4 bases at J, with 14 bases between the two ends. Germline V gives CDR1 LGHDT, CDR2 YNNKEL (reference sequence). The CDR3 has 15 residues. DNA for the CDR3: TGTGCCAGCAGCCCCCAACGACAGCTTTACAATGAGCAGTTCTTC. It yields the protein CASSPQRQLYNEQFF.

In its sample, this clonotype was seen many times. The rearrangement uses TRBV5-1 and TRBJ1-5; 10 bases align to TRBD1. CDR1 and CDR2 from the germline V gene are SGHRS and YFSETQ. This CDR3 region has 14 residues. Germline trimming cut 3 bases from V and 9 bases from J; bases unmatched to any gene: 6. CDR3 nucleotide sequence: TGCGCCAGCAGCTCAGGGACAGGGGAGCGGCCCCAGCATTTT. Its translation is CASSSGTGERPQHF.